This T cell receptor beta chain appears in the sequencing data of a study of blood T cell repertoires in COVID-19 (dated by TCRdb to the early 2020s). In the study overall: Samples covering the acute and convalescent phases of COVID-19 were provided by collaborators in the United States, Italy and Spain. The prospective study material was composed of cDNA or gDNA derived from T cells, B-cell-depleted T cells, or PBMCs. Subjects who had been exposed to COVID-19, were actively infected with it, or had recovered from it provided the deeply sampled blood TCRbeta repertoires that made up the dataset. The repertoires were made available in a free public database intended to serve as a resource for research on the immune response to SARS-CoV-2. The samples were drawn from two sources: the first 160 participants of the ongoing ImmuneRACE study, and fewer than 1,500 subjects contributed by 6 global collaborators. A de-identified subject ID, COVID-19 status, age in years and sex were almost always included in the sample metadata. HLA class I and class II types, where available, came from metadata supplied by the sample provider rather than from assay-based typing. On the study overall, not on this receptor specifically: The quantity of clinical and demographic metadata differed by source and by participant and was supplied without curation.

TCRbeta CDR3 regions were amplified from genomic DNA by means of the immunoSEQ Assay, a bias-controlled multiplex PCR. On the study's bioinformatics: Within the assay, amplification of reference gene primers was used to estimate how many nucleated cells each sample contained. To quantify the absolute abundance of each unique TCRbeta CDR3 rearrangement, sequence reads were collapsed and filtered. For each sample, productive Simpson clonality was calculated as the square root of Simpson's diversity index over productive rearrangements. The table was pulled from immuneACCESS by TCRdb, which kept in-frame rearrangements only. Such tables lose some clones; where checked, under half of the loss comes from unresolved V genes, and the rest has no known cause. V, J and clone size derive from that table, while D and trimming were established from the DNA sequence. The sample table contains tens of thousands of clones; only one count was recorded for roughly four fifths of them. The top ten clonotypes cover about 7% of the sample.

Regarding this clone: The antigen it binds to is not known. Base qualities were left out, and no much larger clone turns up one base away.

The collaborating institutions used their own protocols to collect whole blood in K2EDTA tubes. For TCRbeta analysis, collaborators shipped samples as frozen whole blood, isolated PBMCs, or DNA extracted from either of those sample types. Input material: peripheral blood. The source of this sequence is a man in his 60s with active COVID-19.

CDR3 region: CASRGTGVSNEQFF. The DNA sequence reads TGTGCCAGTAGGGGGACAGGGGTTTCAAATGAGCAGTTCTTC. The chain links TRBV19 with TRBJ2-1, and 10 bases in between align with TRBD1. Trimming takes 6 bases off V and 7 bases off J; junction bases not matched to a gene: 6. Including cysteine and phenylalanine, the CDR3 has 14 amino acids. Only the CDR3 DNA is retained, 42 bases long and in frame from the first base. As encoded in the germline V gene (reference sequence), CDR1 is LNHDA while CDR2 is SQIVND.